These T cell receptor beta chains were read from a single sample in a study of early T cells in non-severe SARS-CoV-2 infection. TCRdb passed the 5' RACE reads through MiXCR, listing each CDR3 protein once. The sample includes 20,000 to 25,000 distinct CDR3 sequences, 4.5% to 5% of them seen just once. Sequenced input: whole blood. Source of these receptors: an adult who was a healthcare worker with PCR-confirmed SARS-CoV-2 infection or an uninfected control (not recorded which). The CDR3 runs from the conserved cysteine through the conserved F or W. A D gene is named only where the DNA matches it firmly. Some rows have no size entry. The others give once, few or many, or a class for an expanded clone.

clone size	V gene	J gene	D gene	CDR3 DNA	CDR3 protein
many	TRBV4-3	TRBJ1-2	TRBD1	TGCGCCAGCAGCCACACCGGGACAGGGTCCCACTATGGCTACACCTTC	CASSHTGTGSHYGYTF
many	TRBV7-2	TRBJ1-1	TRBD1	TGTGCCAGCAGCGTTCAGGGGGCCTCTGAAGCTTTCTTT	CASSVQGASEAFF
many	TRBV7-2	TRBJ2-7	NA	TGTGCCAGCAGCTCGAGCGTCTGGGACGAGCAGTACTTC	CASSSSVWDEQYF
many	TRBV6-1	TRBJ1-1	NA	TGTGCCAGCAAAATCGTCGATACGAACACTGAAGCTTTCTTT	CASKIVDTNTEAFF
many	TRBV6-6	TRBJ2-1	NA	TGTGCCAGCAGTTACATCTATGATGAGCAGTTCTTC	CASSYIYDEQFF
many	TRBV5-1	TRBJ1-5	NA	TGCGCCAGCAGCTTGGGGATCCGGGACGGGGATCAGCCCCAGCATTTT	CASSLGIRDGDQPQHF
many	TRBV4-3	TRBJ1-6	NA	TGCGCCAGCAGCCAAGATCGGGACACTTTTTCACCCCTCCACTTT	CASSQDRDTFSPLHF
NA	TRBV27	TRBJ2-7	TRBD1	TGTGCCAGCACCCAGGGACAGGGTCGCGAGCAGTACTTC	CASTQGQGREQYF
NA	TRBV18	TRBJ2-3	TRBD2	TGTGCCAGCTCCCCCTCGCGGGAGGATACGCAGTATTTT	CASSPSREDTQYF
NA	TRBV6-2/TRBV6-3	TRBJ2-2	NA	TGTGCCAGCAGTTGGATGGACACCGGGGAGCTGTTTTTT	CASSWMDTGELFF
many	TRBV11-2	TRBJ2-7	NA	TGTGCCAGCAGCGGGTCTAAGCAGTACTTC	CASSGSKQYF
many	TRBV29-1	TRBJ2-7	TRBD1	TGCAGCGTTAGGCCCGGGACAGGGACCTACGAGCAGTACTTC	CSVRPGTGTYEQYF
many	TRBV28	TRBJ2-4	NA	TGTGCCAGCAGTGCCCGCAGGGGTGTGCAGTACTTC	CASSARRGVQYF
many	TRBV18	TRBJ2-7	TRBD1	TGTGCCAGCTCACTCGGGACAGGGGGCACATACGAGCAGTACTTC	CASSLGTGGTYEQYF
few	TRBV19	TRBJ2-3	TRBD2	TGTGCCAGTACCCAAGGGACTAGCGGGGGGGATACGCAGTATTTT	CASTQGTSGGDTQYF
few	TRBV5-1	TRBJ2-5	NA	TGCGCCAGCAGCCAAAATGGACAGCAAGAGACCCAGTACTTC	CASSQNGQQETQYF
many	TRBV30	TRBJ1-3	NA	TGTGCCTGGAGTGTACCCAGCTACTCTGGAAACACCATATATTTT	CAWSVPSYSGNTIYF
many	TRBV6-5	TRBJ2-3	NA	TGTGCCAGCAGGGATTTTACAGATACGCAGTATTTT	CASRDFTDTQYF
many	TRBV7-8	TRBJ2-2	TRBD2	TGTGCCAGCAGCTCCACCCTAGCGGGGGGGACTGGCGGGGAGCTGTTTTTT	CASSSTLAGGTGGELFF
NA	TRBV28	TRBJ2-3	TRBD2	TGTGCCAGCAGTGATGCTAGCGGAAGCACAGATACGCAGTATTTT	CASSDASGSTDTQYF
many	TRBV5-1	TRBJ2-3	NA	TGCGCCAGCAGCTTGGCTACGGGAGTCACAGATACGCAGTATTTT	CASSLATGVTDTQYF
NA	TRBV28	TRBJ2-5	NA	TGTGCCAGCAGTTTAGTTCTTGGGCAGGTGAAGTACCAAGAGACCCAGTACTTC	CASSLVLGQVKYQETQYF
few	TRBV7-9	TRBJ1-1	NA	TGTGCCAGCAGCTTAGTCAGCGCTGAAGCTTTCTTT	CASSLVSAEAFF
medium-sized	TRBV7-9	TRBJ1-6	TRBD1	TGTGCCAGCAGCCCGAGACAGGGGGGGAATTCACCCCTCCACTTT	CASSPRQGGNSPLHF
many	TRBV5-1	TRBJ1-1	NA	TGCGCCAGCAGCTTGGTCGATAGTGGGAACACTGAAGCTTTCTTT	CASSLVDSGNTEAFF
NA	TRBV7-2	TRBJ1-1	NA	TGTGCCAGCAGCCCCGACAGGTCGGGAGCTTTCTTT	CASSPDRSGAFF
medium-sized	TRBV7-2	TRBJ1-5	NA	TGTGCCAGCAGCCGTTTAGCGGGCGCCGGTCAGCCCCAGCATTTT	CASSRLAGAGQPQHF
few	TRBV6-1	TRBJ1-5	TRBD1	TGTGCCAGCACCGTTGACAGGGGCGGCAATCAGCCCCAGCATTTT	CASTVDRGGNQPQHF